What follows are 9 T cell receptor beta chains derived from one specimen sequenced in a study of regulatory and conventional T cells in RAG deficiency. The sorted conventional CD4+ T cells were CD25-low and CD127-high, with genomic DNA sequenced. Sequencing used immunoSEQ multiplex PCR; TCRdb keeps in-frame clones, though not all of them. The table records some 21,000 clones, 90% to 95% of them present only once. The data were also submitted as part of a second study, on regulatory T cells. That source adds: Primers: 52 TRBV forward and 13 TRBJ reverse.

The sample taken for sequencing was CD4+ T cells sorted from blood. The origin of the receptors is a human donor in good health.

The rearrangement uses TRBV19 and TRBJ1-2; 9 nucleotides align to TRBD1. CDR1 and CDR2 from the germline V gene are LNHDA and SQIVND (reference sequence). The CDR3 has 15 amino acids. V shed 5 bases, J shed 7 bases, and the junction held 11 bases outside the gene matches. The CDR3 bases are TGTGCCAGTAGTGTGGGACAGGGCGAAACGGGTGGCTACACCTTC. It specifies CASSVGQGETGGYTF. The entire variable domain, with the rest obtained from reference TRBV19 and TRBJ1-2, is as follows: DGGITQSPKYLFRKEGQNVTLSCEQNLNHDAMYWYRQDPGQGLRLIYYSQIVNDFQKGDIAEGYSVSREKKESFPLTVTSAQKNPTAFYLCASSVGQGETGGYTFGSGTRLTVV.

This rearrangement joins TRBV19 to TRBJ2-7; a weak D match, TRBD1 (6 bases). Trimming cost V 5 bases and J 2 bases, with 19 bases left between them. The CDR3 sequence is 16 residues long. Germline V lookup: CDR1 LNHDA, CDR2 SQIVND (reference sequence). The CDR3 loop is CASSRPIGTRPYEQYF. CDR3 coding DNA: TGTGCCAGTAGTCGGCCAATCGGGACAAGACCCTACGAGCAGTACTTC.

This chain joins TRBV15 and TRBJ2-2, with D uncertain. This CDR3 has 16 residues. V was cut by 0 bases and J by 5 bases, with 13 bases left in between. In germline, CDR1 is LNHNV, CDR2 YYDKDF (reference sequence). In DNA form, the CDR3 reads TGTGCCACCAGCAGAGATAACAGTGCCCTGACCGGGGAGCTGTTTTTT. Protein product: CATSRDNSALTGELFF.

Here the CDR3 DNA reads TGTGCCAGCAGCGTAAATAGCGGGACCGAGCAGTTCTTC. Protein: CASSVNSGTEQFF. V and J are TRBV9 and TRBJ2-1, with 8 bases that match TRBD2. CDR1 is SGDLS and CDR2 is YYNGEE in the germline V gene. CDR3 length equals 13 residues. Trimming cost V 1 base and J 10 bases; bases outside gene matches: 4. The full variable domain, rest sourced from reference TRBV9 and TRBJ2-1, is DSGVTQTPKHLITATGQRVTLRCSPRSGDLSVYWYQQSLDQGLQFLIQYYNGEERAKGNILERFSAQQFPDLHSELNLSSLELGDSALYFCASSVNSGTEQFFGPGTRLTVL.

In DNA form, the CDR3 reads TGTGCCAGCAGCACTAGCGGGGGGGATTACAATGAGCAGTTCTTC. Protein: CASSTSGGDYNEQFF. The V gene is TRBV9, the J gene TRBJ2-1; 13 nucleotides line up with TRBD2. J gave up 4 bases and V 4 bases, and 2 bases lay outside the gene matches. Per germline, CDR1 SGDLS and CDR2 YYNGEE. This CDR3 comprises 15 residues.

The chain carries TRBV6-1 and TRBJ2-7; D is undetermined. The V gene's germline CDR1 is MNHNS and CDR2 SASEGT. With 1 base removed from V and 4 bases from J, the gap between germline ends came to 14 bases. CDR3 length: 15 residues. The CDR3 coding sequence is TGTGCCAGCAGTGAAGGGGCTCGCACAATGTACGAGCAGTACTTC. Its translation is CASSEGARTMYEQYF.

The gene calls are TRBV5-1 and TRBJ2-7, with D unclear. The length of the CDR3 is 13 residues. The germline gives CDR1 SGHRS, CDR2 YFSETQ. The V end lost 2 bases, the J end lost 1 base, and 7 bases lay between the germline ends. CDR3 coding DNA: TGCGCCAGCAGCTTAGACCGGTCCTACGAGCAGTACTTC. Residues: CASSLDRSYEQYF.

The chain employs TRBV18 and TRBJ1-6; maybe TRBD1 (6 bases). From germline, CDR1 is KGHSH and CDR2 LQKENI. The CDR3 is 14 residues long. Trimming took off 6 bases at V and 5 bases at J, with 11 bases between the two ends. CDR3 loop: CASSPGADNSPLHF. The CDR3 nucleotides are TGTGCCAGCTCGCCAGGGGCTGATAATTCACCCCTCCACTTT.

This clone appeared once. V gene TRBV5-1 combines with J gene TRBJ1-2; no firm D call. The CDR3 has 14 amino acids. The V and J ends lost 4 bases and 6 bases respectively, with 16 bases between them. CDR1 and CDR2 (germline): SGHRS, YFSETQ. The CDR3, as DNA: TGCGCCAGCAGCCTGAACCCGGACGTTGATGGCTACACCTTC. Its protein product is CASSLNPDVDGYTF.